The clone carrying this T cell receptor (beta chain) came up a few times. Its antigen is currently unknown. This specimen comes from a study of vaccination and CD4 T cells after COVID-19. Across the whole study: Convalescent patients, SARS-CoV-2 positive by nasal swab PCR, comprised about nine mild cases and one severe case.

Sequencing of cultured CD4+ T cell DNA used the Oncomine TCR Beta short-read assay. Via MiXCR, TCRdb re-called the PCR reads, giving one row per CDR3 protein. The data show just under 20,000 distinct CDR3 sequences, roughly 29% seen once. Losses at the gene ends were 5 bases for V and 5 bases for J; bases not matched to a gene: 16. The CDR3 runs to 17 residues. Treatment described: approximately nine-day PBMC culture with coronavirus spike peptide pools or control peptides (ViraFEST assay). The V call is TRBV5-3, the J call TRBJ1-5, with 7 bases identical to TRBD1. TRBV5-3 is an open reading frame, and its role is uncertain. The sample was cultured CD4+ T cells from blood. This TCR derives from a human donor with COVID-19. The CDR3 DNA follows: TGTGCCAGAAGTTTAAACCTGCAGGGGGGAGAGGATCAGCCCCAGCATTTT. Translated, it gives CARSLNLQGGEDQPQHF.